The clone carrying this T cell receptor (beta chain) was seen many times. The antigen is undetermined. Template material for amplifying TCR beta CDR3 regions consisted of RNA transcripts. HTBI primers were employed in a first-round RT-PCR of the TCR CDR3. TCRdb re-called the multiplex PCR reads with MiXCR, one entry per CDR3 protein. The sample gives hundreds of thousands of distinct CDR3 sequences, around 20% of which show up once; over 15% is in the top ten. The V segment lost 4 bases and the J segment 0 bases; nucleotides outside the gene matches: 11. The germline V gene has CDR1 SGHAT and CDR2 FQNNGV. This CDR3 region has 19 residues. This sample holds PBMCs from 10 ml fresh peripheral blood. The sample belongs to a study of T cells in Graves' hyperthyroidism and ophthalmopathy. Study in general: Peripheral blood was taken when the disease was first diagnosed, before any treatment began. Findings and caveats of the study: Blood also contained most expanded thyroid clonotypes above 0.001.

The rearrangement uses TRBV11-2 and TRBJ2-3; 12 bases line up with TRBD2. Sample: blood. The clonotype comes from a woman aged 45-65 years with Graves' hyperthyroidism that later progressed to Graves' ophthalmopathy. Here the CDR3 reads CASSSPPGLAGPSTDTQYF. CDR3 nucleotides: TGTGCCAGCAGCTCCCCCCCGGGACTAGCGGGCCCTAGCACAGATACGCAGTATTTT.